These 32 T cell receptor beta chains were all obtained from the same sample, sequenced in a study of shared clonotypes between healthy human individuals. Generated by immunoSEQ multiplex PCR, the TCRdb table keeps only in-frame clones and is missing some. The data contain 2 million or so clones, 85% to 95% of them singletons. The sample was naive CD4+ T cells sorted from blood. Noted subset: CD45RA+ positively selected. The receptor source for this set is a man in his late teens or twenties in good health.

The CDR3 loop is CATGDRGNQPQHF. CDR3 nucleotide sequence: TGTGCCACCGGGGACAGGGGAAATCAGCCCCAGCATTTT. The chain carries TRBV6-1 and TRBJ1-5, with TRBD1 matching 10 bases. The CDR3 has 13 amino acids. Germline lookup yields CDR1 MNHNS and CDR2 SASEGT. With V trimmed by 10 bases and J by 4 bases, 4 bases remained unmatched.

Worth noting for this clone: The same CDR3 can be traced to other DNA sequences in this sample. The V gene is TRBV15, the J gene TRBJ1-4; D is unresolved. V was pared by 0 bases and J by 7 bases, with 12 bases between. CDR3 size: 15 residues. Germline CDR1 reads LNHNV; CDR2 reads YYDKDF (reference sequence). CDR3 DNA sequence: TGTGCCACCAGCAGAGATCGGGCAGGCAGTGAAAAACTGTTTTTT. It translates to CATSRDRAGSEKLFF.

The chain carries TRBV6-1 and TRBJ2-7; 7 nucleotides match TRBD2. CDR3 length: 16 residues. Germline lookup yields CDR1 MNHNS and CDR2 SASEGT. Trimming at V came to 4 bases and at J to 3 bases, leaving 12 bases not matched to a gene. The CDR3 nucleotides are TGTGCCAGCAGTGGGGGGTTTGGAGCGGGGCTCTACGAGCAGTACTTC. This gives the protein CASSGGFGAGLYEQYF.

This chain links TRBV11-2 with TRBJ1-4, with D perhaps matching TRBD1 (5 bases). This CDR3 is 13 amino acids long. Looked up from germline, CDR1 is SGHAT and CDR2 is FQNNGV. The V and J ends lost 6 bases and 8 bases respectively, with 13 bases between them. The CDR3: CASSLGEGEKLFF. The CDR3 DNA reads TGTGCCAGCAGTCTGGGGGAAGGAGAAAAACTGTTTTTT.

The DNA for the CDR3 is TGTGCCAGCAGTCCAGTGGGGTTGTCGAACACCGGGGAGCTGTTTTTT. This gives the protein CASSPVGLSNTGELFF. The chain combines TRBV7-6 with TRBJ2-2; no definite D call. This CDR3 contains 16 residues. V lost 6 bases and J 0 bases, leaving 14 bases between the germline ends. The V gene's germline CDR1 is SGHVS and CDR2 FNYEAQ.

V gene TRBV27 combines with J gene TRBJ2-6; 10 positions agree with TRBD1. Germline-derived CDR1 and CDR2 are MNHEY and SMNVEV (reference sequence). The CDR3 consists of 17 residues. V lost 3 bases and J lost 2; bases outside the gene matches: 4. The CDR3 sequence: CASSLDRGLAGANVLTF. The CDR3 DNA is TGTGCCAGCAGTTTGGACAGGGGGTTAGCTGGGGCCAACGTCCTGACTTTC.

CDR3 DNA: TGTGCCAGTAGTATGGGCAATCAGCCCCAGCATTTT. Protein sequence: CASSMGNQPQHF. The gene calls are TRBV19 and TRBJ1-5; D remains unclear. V lost 3 bases and J lost 2, with 2 bases in between. Germline V gives CDR1 LNHDA, CDR2 SQIVND (reference sequence). CDR3 size: 12 residues.

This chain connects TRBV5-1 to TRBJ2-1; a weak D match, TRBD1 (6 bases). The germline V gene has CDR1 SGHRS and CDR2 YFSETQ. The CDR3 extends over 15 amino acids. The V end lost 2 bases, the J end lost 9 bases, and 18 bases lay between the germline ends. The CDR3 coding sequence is TGCGCCAGCAGCTTCCTGACAGGTTTGGGGGTTGAGCAGTTCTTC. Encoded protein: CASSFLTGLGVEQFF. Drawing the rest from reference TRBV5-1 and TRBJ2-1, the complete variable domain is KAGVTQTPRYLIKTRGQQVTLSCSPISGHRSVSWYQQTPGQGLQFLFEYFSETQRNKGNFPGRFSGRQFSNSRSEMNVSTLELGDSALYLCASSFLTGLGVEQFFGPGTRLTVL.

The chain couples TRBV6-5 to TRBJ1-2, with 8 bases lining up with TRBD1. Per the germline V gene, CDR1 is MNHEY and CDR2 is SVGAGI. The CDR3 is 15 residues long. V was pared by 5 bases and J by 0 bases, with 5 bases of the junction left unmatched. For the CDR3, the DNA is TGTGCCAGCAGTCCGCAGGGGGCGGCTAACTATGGCTACACCTTC. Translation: CASSPQGAANYGYTF.

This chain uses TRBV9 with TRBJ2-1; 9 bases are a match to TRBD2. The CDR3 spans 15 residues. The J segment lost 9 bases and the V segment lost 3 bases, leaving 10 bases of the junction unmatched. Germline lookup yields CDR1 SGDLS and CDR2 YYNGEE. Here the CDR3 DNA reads TGTGCCAGCAGCGATAGCGGGAGTATAGGAGGTGAGCAGTTCTTC. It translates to CASSDSGSIGGEQFF.

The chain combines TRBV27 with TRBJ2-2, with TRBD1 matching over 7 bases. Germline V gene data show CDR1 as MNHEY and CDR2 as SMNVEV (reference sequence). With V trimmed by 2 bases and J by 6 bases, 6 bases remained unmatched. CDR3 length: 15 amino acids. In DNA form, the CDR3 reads TGTGCCAGCAGTTTAAGGTCCCAGGGGGCCGGGGAGCTGTTTTTT. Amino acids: CASSLRSQGAGELFF.

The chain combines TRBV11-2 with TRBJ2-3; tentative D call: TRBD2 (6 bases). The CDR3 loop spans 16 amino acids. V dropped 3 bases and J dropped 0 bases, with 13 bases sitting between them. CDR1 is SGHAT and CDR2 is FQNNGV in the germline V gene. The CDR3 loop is CASSLEGRGSTDTQYF. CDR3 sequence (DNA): TGTGCCAGCAGCTTGGAGGGTAGGGGTAGCACAGATACGCAGTATTTT. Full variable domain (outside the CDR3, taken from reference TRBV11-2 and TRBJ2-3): EAGVAQSPRYKIIEKRQSVAFWCNPISGHATLYWYQQILGQGPKLLIQFQNNGVVDDSQLPKDRFSAERLKGVDSTLKIQPAKLEDSAVYLCASSLEGRGSTDTQYFGPGTRLTVL.

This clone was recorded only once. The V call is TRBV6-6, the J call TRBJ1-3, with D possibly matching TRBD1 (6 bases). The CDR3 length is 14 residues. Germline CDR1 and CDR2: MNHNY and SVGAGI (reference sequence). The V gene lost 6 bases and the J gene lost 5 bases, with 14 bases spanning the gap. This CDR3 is CASSPQGGRNTIYF. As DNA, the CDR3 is TGTGCCAGCAGCCCACAGGGTGGTAGAAACACCATATATTTT.

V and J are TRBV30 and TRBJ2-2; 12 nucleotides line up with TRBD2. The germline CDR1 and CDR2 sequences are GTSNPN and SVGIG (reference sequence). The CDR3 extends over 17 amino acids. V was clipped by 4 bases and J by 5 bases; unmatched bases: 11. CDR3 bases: TGTGCCTGGAAGATAAGACGACTAGCGGGAGAAACCGGGGAGCTGTTTTTT. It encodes CAWKIRRLAGETGELFF.

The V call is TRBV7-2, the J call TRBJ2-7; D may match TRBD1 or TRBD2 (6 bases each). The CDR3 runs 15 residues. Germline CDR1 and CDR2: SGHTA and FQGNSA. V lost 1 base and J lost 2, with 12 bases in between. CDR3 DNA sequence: TGTGCCAGCAGCTTAGTTGAGGGGGGACCCTACGAGCAGTACTTC. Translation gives CASSLVEGGPYEQYF.

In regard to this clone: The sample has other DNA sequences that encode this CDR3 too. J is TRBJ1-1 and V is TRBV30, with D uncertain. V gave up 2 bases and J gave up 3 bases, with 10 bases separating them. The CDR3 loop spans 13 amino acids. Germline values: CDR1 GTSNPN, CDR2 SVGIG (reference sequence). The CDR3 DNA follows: TGTGCCTGGAGTCCTCTCGGGGACACTGAAGCTTTCTTT. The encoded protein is CAWSPLGDTEAFF. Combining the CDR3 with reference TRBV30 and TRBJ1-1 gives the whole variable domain SQTIHQWPATLVQPVGSPLSLECTVEGTSNPNLYWYRQAAGRGLQLLFYSVGIGQISSEVPQNLSASRPQDRQFILSSKKLLLSDSGFYLCAWSPLGDTEAFFGQGTRLTVV.

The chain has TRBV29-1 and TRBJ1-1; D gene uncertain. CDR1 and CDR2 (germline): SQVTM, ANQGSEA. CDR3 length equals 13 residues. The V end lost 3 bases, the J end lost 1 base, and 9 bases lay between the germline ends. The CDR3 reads CSVETIPNTEAFF. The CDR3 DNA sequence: TGCAGCGTTGAGACAATCCCGAACACTGAAGCTTTCTTT.

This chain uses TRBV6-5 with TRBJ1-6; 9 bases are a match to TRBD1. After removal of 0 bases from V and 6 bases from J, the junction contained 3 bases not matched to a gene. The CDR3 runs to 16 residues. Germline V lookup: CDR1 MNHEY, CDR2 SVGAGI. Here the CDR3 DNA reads TGTGCCAGCAGTTACTCCCGGACAGGGGCTAATTCACCCCTCCACTTT. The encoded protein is CASSYSRTGANSPLHF.

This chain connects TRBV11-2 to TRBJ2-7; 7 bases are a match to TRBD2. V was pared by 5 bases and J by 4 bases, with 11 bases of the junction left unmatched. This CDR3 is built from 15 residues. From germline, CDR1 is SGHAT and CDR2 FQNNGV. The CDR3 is CASSPRMAGLYEQYF. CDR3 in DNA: TGTGCCAGCAGCCCTAGAATGGCGGGACTATACGAGCAGTACTTC.

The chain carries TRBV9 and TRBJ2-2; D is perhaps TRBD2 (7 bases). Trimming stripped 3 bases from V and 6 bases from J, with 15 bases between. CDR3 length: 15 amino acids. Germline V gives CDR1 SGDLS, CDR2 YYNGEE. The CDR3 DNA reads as TGTGCCAGCAGCGCGGGGGGCTCCTGGCCCGGGGAGCTGTTTTTT. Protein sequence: CASSAGGSWPGELFF.

CDR3 DNA sequence: TGCGCCAGCAGCCACCCCGGACTAGCGGGAGTCTACGAGCAGTACTTC. Its translation is CASSHPGLAGVYEQYF. The chain has TRBV4-1 and TRBJ2-7, with 13 positions matching TRBD2. Looked up from germline, CDR1 is MGHRA and CDR2 is YSYEKL. Trimming at V came to 3 bases and at J to 3 bases, leaving 5 bases not matched to a gene. CDR3 length: 16 residues.

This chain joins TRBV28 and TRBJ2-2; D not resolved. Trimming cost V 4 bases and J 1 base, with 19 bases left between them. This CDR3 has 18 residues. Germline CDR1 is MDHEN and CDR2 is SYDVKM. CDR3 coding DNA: TGTGCCAGCAGTTACCCTTCGTGGGGAAGGGAGAACACCGGGGAGCTGTTTTTT. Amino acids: CASSYPSWGRENTGELFF.

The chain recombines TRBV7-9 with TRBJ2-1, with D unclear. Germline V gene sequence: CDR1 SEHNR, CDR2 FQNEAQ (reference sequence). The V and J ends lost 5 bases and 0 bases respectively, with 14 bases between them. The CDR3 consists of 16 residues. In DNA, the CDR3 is TGTGCCAGCAGCGCCTCCTGGGCGACCTCCTACAATGAGCAGTTCTTC. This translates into CASSASWATSYNEQFF.

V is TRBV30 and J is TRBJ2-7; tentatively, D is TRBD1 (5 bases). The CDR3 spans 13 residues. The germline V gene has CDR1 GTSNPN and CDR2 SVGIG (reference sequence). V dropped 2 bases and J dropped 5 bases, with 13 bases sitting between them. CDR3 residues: CAWSSRVRDEQYF. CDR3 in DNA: TGTGCCTGGAGTTCCAGGGTCAGGGACGAGCAGTACTTC.

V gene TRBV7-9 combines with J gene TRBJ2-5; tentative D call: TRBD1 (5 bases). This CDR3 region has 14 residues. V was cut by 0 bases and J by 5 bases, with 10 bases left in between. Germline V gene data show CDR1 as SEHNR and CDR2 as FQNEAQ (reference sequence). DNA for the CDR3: TGTGCCAGCAGCTTAGCCCGGTCAGGGGAGACCCAGTACTTC. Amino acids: CASSLARSGETQYF.

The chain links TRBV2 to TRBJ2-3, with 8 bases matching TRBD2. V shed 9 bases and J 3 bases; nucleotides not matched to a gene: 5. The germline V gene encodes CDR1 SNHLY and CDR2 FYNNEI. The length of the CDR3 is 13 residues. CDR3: CARSGLVTDTQYF. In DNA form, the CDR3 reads TGTGCCAGATCGGGACTAGTAACAGATACGCAGTATTTT. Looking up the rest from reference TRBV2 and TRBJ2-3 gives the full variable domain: EPEVTQTPSHQVTQMGQEVILRCVPISNHLYFYWYRQILGQKVEFLVSFYNNEISEKSEIFDDQFSVERPDGSNFTLKIRSTKLEDSAMYFCARSGLVTDTQYFGPGTRLTVL.

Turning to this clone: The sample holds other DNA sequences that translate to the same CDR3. The DNA for the CDR3 is TGCGCCAGCAGCTTGGCAGATACGCAGTATTTT. Translation gives CASSLADTQYF. The chain links TRBV5-1 to TRBJ2-3; D is unclear. V lost 0 bases to trimming and J lost 4 bases, with 0 bases between them. Germline V CDR1 and CDR2: SGHRS, YFSETQ. This CDR3 spans 11 amino acids. Drawing the rest from reference TRBV5-1 and TRBJ2-3, the complete variable domain is KAGVTQTPRYLIKTRGQQVTLSCSPISGHRSVSWYQQTPGQGLQFLFEYFSETQRNKGNFPGRFSGRQFSNSRSEMNVSTLELGDSALYLCASSLADTQYFGPGTRLTVL.

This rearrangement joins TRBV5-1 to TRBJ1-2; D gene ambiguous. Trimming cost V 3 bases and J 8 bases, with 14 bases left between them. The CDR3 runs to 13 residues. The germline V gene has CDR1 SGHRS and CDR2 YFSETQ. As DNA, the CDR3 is TGCGCCAGCAGCTCCGGCGGATCGGCGGGCTACACCTTC. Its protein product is CASSSGGSAGYTF.

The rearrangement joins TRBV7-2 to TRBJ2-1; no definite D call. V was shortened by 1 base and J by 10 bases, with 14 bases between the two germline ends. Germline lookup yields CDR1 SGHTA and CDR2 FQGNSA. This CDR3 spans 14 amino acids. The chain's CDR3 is CASSLGLRQFEQFF. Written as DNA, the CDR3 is TGTGCCAGCAGCTTAGGGTTAAGACAATTCGAGCAGTTCTTC.

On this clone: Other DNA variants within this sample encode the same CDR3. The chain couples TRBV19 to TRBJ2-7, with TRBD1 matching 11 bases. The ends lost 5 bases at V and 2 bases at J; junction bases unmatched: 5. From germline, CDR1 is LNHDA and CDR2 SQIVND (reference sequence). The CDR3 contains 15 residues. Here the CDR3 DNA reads TGTGCCAGTAGTTCTCCGGGACAGGGGGCCTACGAGCAGTACTTC. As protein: CASSSPGQGAYEQYF.

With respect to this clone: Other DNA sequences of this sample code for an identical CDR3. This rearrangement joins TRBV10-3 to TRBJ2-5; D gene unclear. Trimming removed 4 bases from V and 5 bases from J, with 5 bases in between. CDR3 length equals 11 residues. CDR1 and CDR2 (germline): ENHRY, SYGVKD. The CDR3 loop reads CAISGGETQYF. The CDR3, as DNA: TGTGCCATCAGTGGAGGCGAGACCCAGTACTTC.

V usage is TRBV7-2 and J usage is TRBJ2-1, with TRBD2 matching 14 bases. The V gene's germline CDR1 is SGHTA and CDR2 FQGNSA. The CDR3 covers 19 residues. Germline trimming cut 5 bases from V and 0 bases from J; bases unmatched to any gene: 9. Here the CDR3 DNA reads TGTGCCAGCAGCCCGAACCGTGGGACTAGCGGGAGCTCCTACAATGAGCAGTTCTTC. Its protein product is CASSPNRGTSGSSYNEQFF.